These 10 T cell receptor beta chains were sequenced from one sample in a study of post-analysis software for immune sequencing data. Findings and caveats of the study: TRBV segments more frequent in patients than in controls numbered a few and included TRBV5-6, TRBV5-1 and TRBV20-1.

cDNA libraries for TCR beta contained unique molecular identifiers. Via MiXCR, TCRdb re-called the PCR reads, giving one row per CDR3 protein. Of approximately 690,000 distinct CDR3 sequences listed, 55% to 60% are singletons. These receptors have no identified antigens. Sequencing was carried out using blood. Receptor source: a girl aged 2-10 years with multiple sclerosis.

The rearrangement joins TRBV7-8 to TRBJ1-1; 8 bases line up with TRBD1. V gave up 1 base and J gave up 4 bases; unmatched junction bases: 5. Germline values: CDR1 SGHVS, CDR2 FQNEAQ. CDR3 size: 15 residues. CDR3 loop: CASSLGTGTGTEAFF. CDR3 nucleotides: TGTGCCAGCAGCTTAGGCACCGGGACAGGCACTGAAGCTTTCTTT.

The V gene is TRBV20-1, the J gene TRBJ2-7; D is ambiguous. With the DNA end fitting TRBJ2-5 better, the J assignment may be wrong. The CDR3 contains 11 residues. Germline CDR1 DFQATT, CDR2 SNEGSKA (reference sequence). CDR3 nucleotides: TGCAGTGCTAGAGTAGGGCAGACCCAGTACTTC. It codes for CSARVGQTQYF.

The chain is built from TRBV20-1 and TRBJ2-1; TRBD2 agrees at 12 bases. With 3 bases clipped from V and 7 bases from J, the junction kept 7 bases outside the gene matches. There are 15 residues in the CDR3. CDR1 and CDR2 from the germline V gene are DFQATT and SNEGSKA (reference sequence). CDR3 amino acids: CSARHGLAGINEQFF. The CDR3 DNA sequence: TGCAGTGCTAGGCACGGACTAGCGGGAATTAATGAGCAGTTCTTC.

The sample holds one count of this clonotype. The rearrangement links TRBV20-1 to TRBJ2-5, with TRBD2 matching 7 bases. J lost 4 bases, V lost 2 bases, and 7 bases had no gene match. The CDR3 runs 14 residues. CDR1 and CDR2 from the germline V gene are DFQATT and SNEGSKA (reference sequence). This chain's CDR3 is CSARWGGRGETQYF. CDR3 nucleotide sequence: TGCAGTGCTAGATGGGGCGGGAGAGGAGAGACCCAGTACTTC.

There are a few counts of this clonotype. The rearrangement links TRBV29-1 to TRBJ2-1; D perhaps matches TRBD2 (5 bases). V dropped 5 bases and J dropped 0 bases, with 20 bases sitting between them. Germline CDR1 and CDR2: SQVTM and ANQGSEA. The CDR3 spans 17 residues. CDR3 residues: CSVLAPPNNSSYNEQFF. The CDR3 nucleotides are TGCAGCGTTCTAGCCCCGCCAAATAACTCCTCCTACAATGAGCAGTTCTTC.

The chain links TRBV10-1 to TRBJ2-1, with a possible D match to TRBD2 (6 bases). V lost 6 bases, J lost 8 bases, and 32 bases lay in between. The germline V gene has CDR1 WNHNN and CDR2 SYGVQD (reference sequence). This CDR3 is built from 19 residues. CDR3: CASSHRPLGTGAGEDEQFF. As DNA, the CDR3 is TGCGCCAGCAGCCACCGACCGCTCGGGACTGGTGCGGGTGAGGATGAGCAGTTCTTC.

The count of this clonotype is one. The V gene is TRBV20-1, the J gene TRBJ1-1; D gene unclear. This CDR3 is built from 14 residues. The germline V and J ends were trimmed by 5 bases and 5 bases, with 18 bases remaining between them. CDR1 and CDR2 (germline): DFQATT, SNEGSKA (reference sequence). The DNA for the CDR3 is TGCAGTGCTCGCACACCGGATTGGGGTACTGAAGCTTTCTTT. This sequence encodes CSARTPDWGTEAFF.

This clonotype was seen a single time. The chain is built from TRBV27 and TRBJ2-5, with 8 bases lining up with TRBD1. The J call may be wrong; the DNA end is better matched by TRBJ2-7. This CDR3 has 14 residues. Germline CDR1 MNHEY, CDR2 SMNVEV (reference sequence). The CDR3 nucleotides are TGTGCCAGCAGTTTTGGGGGCAGGGGGCTCGAGCAGTACTTC. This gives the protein CASSFGGRGLEQYF.

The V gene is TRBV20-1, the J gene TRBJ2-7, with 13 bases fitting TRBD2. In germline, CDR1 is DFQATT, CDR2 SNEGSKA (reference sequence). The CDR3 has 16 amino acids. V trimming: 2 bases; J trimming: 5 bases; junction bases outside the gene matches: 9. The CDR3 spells CSARLGLAGDSNEQYF. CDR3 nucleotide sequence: TGCAGTGCTAGATTAGGACTAGCGGGAGATTCCAACGAGCAGTACTTC.

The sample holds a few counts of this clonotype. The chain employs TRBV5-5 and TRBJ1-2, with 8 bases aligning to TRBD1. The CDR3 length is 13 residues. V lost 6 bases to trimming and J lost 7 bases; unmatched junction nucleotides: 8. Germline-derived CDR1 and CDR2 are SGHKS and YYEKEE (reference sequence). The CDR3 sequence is CASTRTGGGGYTF. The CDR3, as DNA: TGTGCCAGCACCCGAACAGGGGGAGGTGGCTACACCTTC.